This T cell receptor beta chain originates from a study of control samples from healthy donors and cancer patients. Profiled with immunoSEQ multiplex PCR; TCRdb holds only in-frame clones, not every one. This sample has around 100,000 clones; about 90% occur once, and the top ten carry 15% to 20%. This CDR3 has 16 amino acids. CDR1 is LGHDT and CDR2 is YNNKEL in the germline V gene (reference sequence). The trim removed 4 bases at V and 6 bases at J, leaving 8 bases unmatched. The TCR sequence derives from a woman in her forties or fifties in good health. Sequencing was done on a sample of blood. The V and J genes are TRBV3-1 (or the pseudogene TRBV3-2) and TRBJ2-2; 10 bases align to TRBD2. CDR3 region: CASSPRHSGGSGELFF. The CDR3 bases are TGTGCCAGCAGCCCACGGCATAGCGGGGGGTCCGGGGAGCTGTTTTTT.